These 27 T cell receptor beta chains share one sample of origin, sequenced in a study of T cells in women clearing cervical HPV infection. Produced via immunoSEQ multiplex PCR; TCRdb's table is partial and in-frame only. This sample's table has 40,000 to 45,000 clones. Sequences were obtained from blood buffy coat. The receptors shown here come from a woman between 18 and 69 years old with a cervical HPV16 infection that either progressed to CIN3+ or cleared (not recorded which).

The sequenced CDR3 bases are TGTGCCAGCAGCTTGCGCCAGGGACAGGGGGCAAGGTACGAG. Its protein product is CASSLRQGQGARYE. The full CDR3 is CASSLRQGQGARYEQYF. The rearrangement joins TRBV7-8 to TRBJ2-7; 12 bases line up with TRBD1. The sequenced fragment ends 3 residues before the CDR3 boundary, so the rest is inferred from the germline J gene. The CDR3 has 17 residues. In germline, CDR1 is SGHVS, CDR2 FQNEAQ. The V and J ends lost 3 bases and 4 bases, in that order; junction bases with no gene match: 10.

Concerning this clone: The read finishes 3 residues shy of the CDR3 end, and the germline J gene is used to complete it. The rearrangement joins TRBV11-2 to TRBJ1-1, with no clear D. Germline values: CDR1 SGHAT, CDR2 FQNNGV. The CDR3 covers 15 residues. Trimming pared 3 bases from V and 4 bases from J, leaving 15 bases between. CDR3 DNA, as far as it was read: TGTGCCAGCAGCTTTGAAGGACTTGAGGGCACTGAA. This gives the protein CASSFEGLEGTE. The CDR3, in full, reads CASSFEGLEGTEAFF.

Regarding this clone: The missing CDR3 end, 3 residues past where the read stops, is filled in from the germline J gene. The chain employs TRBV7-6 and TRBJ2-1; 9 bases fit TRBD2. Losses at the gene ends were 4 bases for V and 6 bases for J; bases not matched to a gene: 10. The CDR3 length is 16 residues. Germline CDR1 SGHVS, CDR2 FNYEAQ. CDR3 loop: CASSSTGTSHLNEQFF. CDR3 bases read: TGTGCCAGCAGCTCCACCGGGACTAGCCACCTCAATGAG.

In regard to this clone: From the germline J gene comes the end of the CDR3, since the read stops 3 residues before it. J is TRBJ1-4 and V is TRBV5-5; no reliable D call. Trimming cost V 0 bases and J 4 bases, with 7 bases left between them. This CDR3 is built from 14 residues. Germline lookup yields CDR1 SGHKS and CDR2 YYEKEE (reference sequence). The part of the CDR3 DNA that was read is TGTGCCAGCAGCTTGGGAGGCAATAATGAAAAA. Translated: CASSLGGNNEK. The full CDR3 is CASSLGGNNEKLFF.

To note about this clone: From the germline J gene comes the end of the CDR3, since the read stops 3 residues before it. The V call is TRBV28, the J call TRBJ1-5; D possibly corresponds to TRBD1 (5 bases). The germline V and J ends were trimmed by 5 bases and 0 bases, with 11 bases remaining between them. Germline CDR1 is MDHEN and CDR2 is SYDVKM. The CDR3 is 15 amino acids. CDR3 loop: CASSAAGPSNQPQHF. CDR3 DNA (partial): TGTGCCAGCAGTGCTGCGGGGCCTAGCAATCAGCCC. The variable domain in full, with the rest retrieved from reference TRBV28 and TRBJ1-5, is DVKVTQSSRYLVKRTGEKVFLECVQDMDHENMFWYRQDPGLGLRLIYFSYDVKMKEKGDIPEGYSVSREKKERFSLILESASTNQTSMYLCASSAAGPSNQPQHFGDGTRLSIL.

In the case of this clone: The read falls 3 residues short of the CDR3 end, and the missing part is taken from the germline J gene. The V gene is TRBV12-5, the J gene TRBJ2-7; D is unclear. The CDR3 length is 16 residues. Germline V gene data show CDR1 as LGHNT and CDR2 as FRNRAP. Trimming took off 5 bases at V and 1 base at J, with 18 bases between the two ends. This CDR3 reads CASGPLQLPLSYEQYF. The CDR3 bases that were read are TGTGCTAGTGGTCCCCTACAGCTTCCCCTATCCTACGAG.

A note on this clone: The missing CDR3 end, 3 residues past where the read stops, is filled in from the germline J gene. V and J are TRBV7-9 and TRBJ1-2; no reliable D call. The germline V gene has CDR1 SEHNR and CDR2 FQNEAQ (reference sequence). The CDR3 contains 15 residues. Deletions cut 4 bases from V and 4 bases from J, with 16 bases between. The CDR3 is CASSSRGAGGYGYTF. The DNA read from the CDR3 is TGTGCCAGCAGCTCCCGAGGTGCGGGAGGCTATGGC.

CDR3 bases read: TGTGCCAGCAGTTTGGTCAGGGGGACATACGAG. This translates into CASSLVRGTYE. The CDR3 as a whole reads CASSLVRGTYEQYF. The chain couples TRBV28 to TRBJ2-7, with 7 nucleotides matching TRBD1. The read finishes 3 residues shy of the CDR3 end, and the germline J gene is used to complete it. V was pared by 3 bases and J by 4 bases, with 6 bases of the junction left unmatched. The CDR3 has 14 amino acids. Germline CDR1 MDHEN, CDR2 SYDVKM.

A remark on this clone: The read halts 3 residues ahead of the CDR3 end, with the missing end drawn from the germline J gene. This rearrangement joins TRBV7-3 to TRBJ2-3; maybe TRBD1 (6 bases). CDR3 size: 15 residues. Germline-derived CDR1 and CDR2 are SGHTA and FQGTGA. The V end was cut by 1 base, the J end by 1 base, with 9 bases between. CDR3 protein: CASSLRGGGTDTQYF. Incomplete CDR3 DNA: TGTGCCAGCAGCTTAAGAGGGGGTGGCACAGATACG.

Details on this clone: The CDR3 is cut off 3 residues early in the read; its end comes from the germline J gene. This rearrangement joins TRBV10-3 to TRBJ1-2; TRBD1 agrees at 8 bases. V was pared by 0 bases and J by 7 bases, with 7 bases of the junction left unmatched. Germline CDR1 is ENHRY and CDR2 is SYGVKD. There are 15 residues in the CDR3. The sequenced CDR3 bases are TGTGCCATCAGTGAGTCGACAGGGGAGTTCCGTGGC. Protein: CAISESTGEFRG. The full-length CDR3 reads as CAISESTGEFRGYTF.

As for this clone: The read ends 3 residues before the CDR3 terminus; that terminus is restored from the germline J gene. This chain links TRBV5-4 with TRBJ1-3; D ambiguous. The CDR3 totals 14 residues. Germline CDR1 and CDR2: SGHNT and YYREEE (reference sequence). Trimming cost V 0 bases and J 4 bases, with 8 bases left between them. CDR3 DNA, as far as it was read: TGTGCCAGCAGCTTGGGACCGGGGGGAAACACC. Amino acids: CASSLGPGGNT. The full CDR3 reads CASSLGPGGNTIYF.

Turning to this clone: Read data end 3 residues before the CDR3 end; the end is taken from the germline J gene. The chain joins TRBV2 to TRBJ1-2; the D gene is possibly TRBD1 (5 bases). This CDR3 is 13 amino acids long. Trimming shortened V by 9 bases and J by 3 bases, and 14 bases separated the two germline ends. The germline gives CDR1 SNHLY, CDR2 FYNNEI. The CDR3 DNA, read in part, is TGTGCCAGACGGAGGCAGGGAGACTATGGC. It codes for CARRRQGDYG. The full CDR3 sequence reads CARRRQGDYGYTF.

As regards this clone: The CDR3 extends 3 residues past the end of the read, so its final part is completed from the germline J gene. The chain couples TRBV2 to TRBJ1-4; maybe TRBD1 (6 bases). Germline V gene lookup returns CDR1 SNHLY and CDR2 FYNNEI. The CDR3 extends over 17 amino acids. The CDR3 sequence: CASSGLAGGPGANVLFF. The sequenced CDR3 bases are TGTGCCAGCAGTGGACTAGCGGGGGGGCCTGGGGCCAACGTA.

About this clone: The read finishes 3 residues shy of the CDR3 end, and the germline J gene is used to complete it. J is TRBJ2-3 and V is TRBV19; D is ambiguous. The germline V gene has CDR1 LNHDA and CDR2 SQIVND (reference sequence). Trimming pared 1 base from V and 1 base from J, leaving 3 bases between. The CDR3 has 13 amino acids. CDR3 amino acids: CASSIGRTDTQYF. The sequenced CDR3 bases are TGTGCCAGTAGTATAGGGCGCACAGATACG.

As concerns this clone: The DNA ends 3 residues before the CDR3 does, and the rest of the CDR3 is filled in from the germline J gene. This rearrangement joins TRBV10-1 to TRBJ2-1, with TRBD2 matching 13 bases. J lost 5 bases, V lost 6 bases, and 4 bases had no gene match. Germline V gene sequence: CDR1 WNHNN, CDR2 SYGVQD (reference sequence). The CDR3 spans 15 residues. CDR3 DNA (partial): TGCGCCAGCAGGAAGGGGACTAGCGGGGACAATGAG. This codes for CASRKGTSGDNE. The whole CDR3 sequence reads CASRKGTSGDNEQFF.

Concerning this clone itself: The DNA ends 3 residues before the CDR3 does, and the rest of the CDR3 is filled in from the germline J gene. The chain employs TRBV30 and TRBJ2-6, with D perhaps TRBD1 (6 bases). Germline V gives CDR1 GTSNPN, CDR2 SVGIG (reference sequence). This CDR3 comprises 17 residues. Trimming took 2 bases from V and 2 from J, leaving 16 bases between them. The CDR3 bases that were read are TGTGCCTGGAGTAAATGGCAGGGGTCCCCTGGGGCCAACGTC. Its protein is CAWSKWQGSPGANV. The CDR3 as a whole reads CAWSKWQGSPGANVLTF. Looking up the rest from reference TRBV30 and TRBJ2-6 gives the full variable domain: SQTIHQWPATLVQPVGSPLSLECTVEGTSNPNLYWYRQAAGRGLQLLFYSVGIGQISSEVPQNLSASRPQDRQFILSSKKLLLSDSGFYLCAWSKWQGSPGANVLTFGAGSRLTVL.

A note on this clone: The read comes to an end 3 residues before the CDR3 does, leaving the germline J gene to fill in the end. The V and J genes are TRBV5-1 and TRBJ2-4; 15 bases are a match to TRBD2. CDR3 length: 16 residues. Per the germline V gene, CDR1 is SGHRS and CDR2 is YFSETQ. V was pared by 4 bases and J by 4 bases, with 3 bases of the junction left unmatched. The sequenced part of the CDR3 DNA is TGCGCCAGCAGCGATGGACTAGCGGGGGGGAAAAACATT. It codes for CASSDGLAGGKNI. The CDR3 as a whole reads CASSDGLAGGKNIQYF. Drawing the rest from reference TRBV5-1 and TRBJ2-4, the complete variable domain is KAGVTQTPRYLIKTRGQQVTLSCSPISGHRSVSWYQQTPGQGLQFLFEYFSETQRNKGNFPGRFSGRQFSNSRSEMNVSTLELGDSALYLCASSDGLAGGKNIQYFGAGTRLSVL.

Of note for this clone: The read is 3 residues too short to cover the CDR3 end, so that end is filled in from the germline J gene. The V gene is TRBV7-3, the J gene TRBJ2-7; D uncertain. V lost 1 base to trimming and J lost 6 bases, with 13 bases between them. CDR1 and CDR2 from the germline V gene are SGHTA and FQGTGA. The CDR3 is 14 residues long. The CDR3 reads CASSLSLVASEQYF. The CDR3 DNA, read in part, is TGTGCCAGCAGCTTAAGTTTGGTTGCGAGCGAG.

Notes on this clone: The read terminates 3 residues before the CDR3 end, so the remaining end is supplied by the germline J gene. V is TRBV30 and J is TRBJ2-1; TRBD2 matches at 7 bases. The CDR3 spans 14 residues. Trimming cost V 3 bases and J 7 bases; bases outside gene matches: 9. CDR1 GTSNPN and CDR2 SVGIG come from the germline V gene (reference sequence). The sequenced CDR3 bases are TGTGCCTGGAGCGGGCACCCCGGGGGGAATGAG. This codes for CAWSGHPGGNE. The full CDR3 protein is CAWSGHPGGNEQFF.

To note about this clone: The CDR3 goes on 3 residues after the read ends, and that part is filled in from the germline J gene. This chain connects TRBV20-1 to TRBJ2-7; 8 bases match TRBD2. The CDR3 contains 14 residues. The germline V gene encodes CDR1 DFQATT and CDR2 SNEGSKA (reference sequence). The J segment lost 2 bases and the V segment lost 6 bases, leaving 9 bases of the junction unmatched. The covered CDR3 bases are TGCAGTGCGGGTCCTACGGGACTAGCCTACGAG. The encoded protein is CSAGPTGLAYE. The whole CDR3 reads CSAGPTGLAYEQYF.

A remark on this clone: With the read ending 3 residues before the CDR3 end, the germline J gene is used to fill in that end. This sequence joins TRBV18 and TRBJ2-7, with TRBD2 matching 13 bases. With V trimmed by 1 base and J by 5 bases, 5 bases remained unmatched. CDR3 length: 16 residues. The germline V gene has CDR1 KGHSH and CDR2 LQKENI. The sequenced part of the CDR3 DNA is TGTGCCAGCTCACCACTTACTAGCGGGGGGGCCAACGAG. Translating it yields CASSPLTSGGANE. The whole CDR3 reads CASSPLTSGGANEQYF.

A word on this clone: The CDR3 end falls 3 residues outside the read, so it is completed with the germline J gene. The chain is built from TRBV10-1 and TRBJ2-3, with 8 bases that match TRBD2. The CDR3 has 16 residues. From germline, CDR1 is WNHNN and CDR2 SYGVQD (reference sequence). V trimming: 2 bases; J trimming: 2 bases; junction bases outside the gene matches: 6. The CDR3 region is CASSESGGLVTDTQYF. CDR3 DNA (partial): TGCGCCAGCAGTGAGAGTGGGGGACTAGTCACAGATACG.

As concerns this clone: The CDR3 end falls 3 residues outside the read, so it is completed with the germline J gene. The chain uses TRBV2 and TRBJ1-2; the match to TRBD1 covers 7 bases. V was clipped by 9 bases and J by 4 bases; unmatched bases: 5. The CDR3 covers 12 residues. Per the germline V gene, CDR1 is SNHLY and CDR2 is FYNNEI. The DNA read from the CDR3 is TGTGCCAGTCTGGGACAGAGCTATGGC. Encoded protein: CASLGQSYG. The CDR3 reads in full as CASLGQSYGYTF.

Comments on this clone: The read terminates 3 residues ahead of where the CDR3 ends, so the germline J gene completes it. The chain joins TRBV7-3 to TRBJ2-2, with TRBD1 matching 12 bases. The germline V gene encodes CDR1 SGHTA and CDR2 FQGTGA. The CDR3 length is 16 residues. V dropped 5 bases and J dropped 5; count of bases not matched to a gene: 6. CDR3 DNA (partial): TGTGCCAGCAGCCCGGGACAGGGGGCTCGGACCGGGGAG. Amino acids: CASSPGQGARTGE. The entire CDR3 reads CASSPGQGARTGELFF.

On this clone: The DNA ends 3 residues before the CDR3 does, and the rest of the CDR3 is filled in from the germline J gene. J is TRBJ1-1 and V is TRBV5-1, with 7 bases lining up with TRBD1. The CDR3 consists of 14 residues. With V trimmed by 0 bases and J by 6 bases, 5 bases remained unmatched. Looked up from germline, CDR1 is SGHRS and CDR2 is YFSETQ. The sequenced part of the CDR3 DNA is TGCGCCAGCAGCTTGGGGAGGGGGCTGGCTGAA. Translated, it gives CASSLGRGLAE. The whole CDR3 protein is CASSLGRGLAEAFF.

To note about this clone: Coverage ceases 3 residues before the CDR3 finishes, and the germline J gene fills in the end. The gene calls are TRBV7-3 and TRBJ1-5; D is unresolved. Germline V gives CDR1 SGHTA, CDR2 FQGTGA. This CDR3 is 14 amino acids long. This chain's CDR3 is CASSSPAKGPPQHF. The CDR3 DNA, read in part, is TGTGCCAGCAGCTCACCCGCCAAGGGTCCCCCC.

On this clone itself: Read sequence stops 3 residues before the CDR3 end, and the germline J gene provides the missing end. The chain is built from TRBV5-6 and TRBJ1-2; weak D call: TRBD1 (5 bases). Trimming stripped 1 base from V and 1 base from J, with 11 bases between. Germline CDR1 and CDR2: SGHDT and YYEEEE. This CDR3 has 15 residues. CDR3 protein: CASSLLGEGNYGYTF. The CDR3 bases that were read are TGTGCCAGCAGCTTGCTAGGGGAGGGTAACTATGGC.